In this sample, the clone carrying this T cell receptor beta chain turned up a few times. The antigen is unknown. Primers: 60 Vbeta forward and 13 Jbeta reverse. TCRdb's table, derived via immunoSEQ multiplex PCR, lists solely in-frame clones and lacks some. The top ten clones hold about a tenth of a sample with 30,000 to 35,000 clones, roughly two thirds of them seen once. The CDR3 length is 15 residues. Germline values: CDR1 SGDLS, CDR2 YYNGEE. V was trimmed by 0 bases and J by 0 bases, leaving 9 bases between them. The source of the sample is a study of cytomegalovirus exposure and HLA in healthy donors. Study results and caveats: The study labeled roughly 160 TCR beta chains cytomegalovirus-associated. It was assumed in the presence/absence analyses that sequencing depth was roughly uniform across donors.

The chain couples TRBV9 to TRBJ2-5; D possibly corresponds to TRBD1 (6 bases). Sequencing was done on a sample of PBMCs. This receptor was obtained from a man in his forties or fifties in good health and CMV-seropositive. CDR3 region: CASSVGKGDQETQYF. DNA of the CDR3: TGTGCCAGCAGCGTAGGGAAGGGGGACCAAGAGACCCAGTACTTC. The entire variable domain, with the rest obtained from reference TRBV9 and TRBJ2-5, is as follows: DSGVTQTPKHLITATGQRVTLRCSPRSGDLSVYWYQQSLDQGLQFLIQYYNGEERAKGNILERFSAQQFPDLHSELNLSSLELGDSALYFCASSVGKGDQETQYFGPGTRLLVL.